Presented here are 30 T cell receptor beta chains from one specimen sequenced in a study of shared clonotypes between healthy human individuals. Here immunoSEQ multiplex PCR was the method, and the copy in TCRdb shows in-frame clones only, minus some. Counted here are 2 million to 2.5 million clones, roughly 94% occurring once; the ten biggest clones make up more than 0.1%. Specimen: naive CD4+ T cells sorted from blood. The sample's subset: CD45RA+ positively selected. Receptor source: a man aged 18 to 30 in good health.

This clone has only one observation. The rearrangement uses TRBV2 and TRBJ1-1, with D uncertain. This CDR3 comprises 16 residues. The germline V gene encodes CDR1 SNHLY and CDR2 FYNNEI. Trimming stripped 0 bases from V and 1 base from J, with 12 bases between. CDR3 loop: CASSEALLTRNTEAFF. In DNA, the CDR3 is TGTGCCAGCAGTGAAGCGCTTTTGACACGGAACACTGAAGCTTTCTTT.

This sequence joins TRBV2 and TRBJ2-6; D may be TRBD1 (5 bases). Trimming took off 7 bases at V and 0 bases at J, with 10 bases between the two ends. The CDR3 consists of 15 residues. CDR1 and CDR2 from the germline V gene are SNHLY and FYNNEI. The CDR3 DNA reads as TGTGCCAGCAAAACCAGGGACTCTGGGGCCAACGTCCTGACTTTC. Amino acids: CASKTRDSGANVLTF. Full variable domain (outside the CDR3, taken from reference TRBV2 and TRBJ2-6): EPEVTQTPSHQVTQMGQEVILRCVPISNHLYFYWYRQILGQKVEFLVSFYNNEISEKSEIFDDQFSVERPDGSNFTLKIRSTKLEDSAMYFCASKTRDSGANVLTFGAGSRLTVL.

About this clone itself: The sample carries other DNA sequences with the same CDR3. This sequence joins TRBV30 and TRBJ1-2; D call uncertain. The CDR3 extends over 12 amino acids. The V gene's germline CDR1 is GTSNPN and CDR2 SVGIG (reference sequence). The V and J ends lost 3 bases and 1 base respectively, with 6 bases between them. The CDR3 loop reads CAWSRVNYGYTF. Written as DNA, the CDR3 is TGTGCCTGGAGCCGGGTTAACTATGGCTACACCTTC.

The rearrangement uses TRBV7-2 and TRBJ1-2; 7 bases map to TRBD1. The CDR3 spans 14 residues. From germline, CDR1 is SGHTA and CDR2 FQGNSA. With V trimmed by 5 bases and J by 2 bases, 5 bases remained unmatched. This CDR3 is CASSLRGQNYGYTF. DNA for the CDR3: TGTGCCAGCAGCCTACGGGGACAGAACTATGGCTACACCTTC.

This sequence joins TRBV5-1 and TRBJ2-1; no reliable D call. V dropped 0 bases and J dropped 8 bases, with 6 bases sitting between them. This CDR3 comprises 12 residues. Germline CDR1 is SGHRS and CDR2 is YFSETQ. CDR3 nucleotide sequence: TGCGCCAGCAGCTTGGTGGGTCATGAGCAGTTCTTC. Translating gives CASSLVGHEQFF.

The rearrangement joins TRBV5-4 to TRBJ2-2; 9 bases agree with TRBD2. J lost 3 bases, V lost 4 bases, and 4 bases had no gene match. Germline values: CDR1 SGHNT, CDR2 YYREEE (reference sequence). The CDR3 consists of 15 residues. This CDR3 is CASSATSGDTGELFF. The CDR3 DNA reads as TGTGCCAGCAGCGCGACTAGCGGAGACACCGGGGAGCTGTTTTTT.

The chain links TRBV5-1 to TRBJ1-1; D is ambiguous. CDR1 is SGHRS, CDR2 YFSETQ, per germline. CDR3 length: 11 amino acids. Trimming took 2 bases from V and 10 from J, leaving 9 bases between them. The CDR3 here is CASSFGERAFF. The CDR3 DNA reads TGCGCCAGCAGCTTTGGAGAGAGAGCTTTCTTT.

V gene TRBV30 combines with J gene TRBJ2-7; 9 nucleotides match TRBD1. The CDR3 totals 12 residues. V lost 1 base to trimming and J lost 6 bases; unmatched junction nucleotides: 1. Germline CDR1 reads GTSNPN; CDR2 reads SVGIG (reference sequence). The CDR3 reads CAWSGGQGEQYF. The CDR3 coding sequence is TGTGCCTGGAGTGGGGGACAGGGCGAGCAGTACTTC.

The chain has TRBV7-2 and TRBJ2-7; a possible D gene is TRBD1 (5 bases). The V and J ends lost 5 bases and 3 bases respectively, with 14 bases between them. CDR1 and CDR2 (germline): SGHTA, FQGNSA. The CDR3 loop spans 14 amino acids. In DNA form, the CDR3 reads TGTGCCAGCAGCACTCAAACAGGAAACTACGAGCAGTACTTC. This translates into CASSTQTGNYEQYF.

The chain carries TRBV6-5 and TRBJ1-1; 7 nucleotides agree with TRBD1. The V segment lost 8 bases and the J segment 1 base; nucleotides outside the gene matches: 10. Germline V CDR1 and CDR2: MNHEY, SVGAGI. The CDR3 is 15 residues long. CDR3: CASQGAGGQNTEAFF. The CDR3, as DNA: TGTGCCAGCCAGGGTGCAGGGGGGCAGAACACTGAAGCTTTCTTT.

The rearrangement links TRBV2 to TRBJ2-3; 8 bases are a match to TRBD2. Germline V CDR1 and CDR2: SNHLY, FYNNEI. Losses at the gene ends were 8 bases for V and 2 bases for J; bases not matched to a gene: 15. CDR3 length equals 17 residues. The CDR3 spells CASGGVRAGVSTDTQYF. The CDR3 coding sequence is TGTGCCAGCGGGGGAGTTCGAGCGGGGGTATCCACAGATACGCAGTATTTT.

The chain has TRBV19 and TRBJ1-1, with unresolved D. The germline gives CDR1 LNHDA, CDR2 SQIVND (reference sequence). The V end lost 6 bases, the J end lost 0 bases, and 26 bases lay between the germline ends. The CDR3 is 19 residues long. CDR3 sequence reads: CASRIPPRAISIMNTEAFF. CDR3 sequence (DNA): TGTGCCAGTAGGATCCCACCTCGGGCTATAAGTATTATGAACACTGAAGCTTTCTTT.

The rearrangement uses TRBV7-9 and TRBJ1-1; possible D gene TRBD1, 5 bases. The CDR3 length is 13 residues. The germline V gene has CDR1 SEHNR and CDR2 FQNEAQ (reference sequence). V was shortened by 2 bases and J by 7 bases, with 11 bases between the two germline ends. The CDR3 DNA reads TGTGCCAGCAGCTTAACCTTGCAGGGTGAAGCTTTCTTT. Amino acid sequence: CASSLTLQGEAFF.

The chain has TRBV5-1 and TRBJ1-2, with 12 bases identical to TRBD1. This CDR3 is built from 18 residues. Germline CDR1 SGHRS, CDR2 YFSETQ. The V gene end was trimmed by 0 bases and the J gene end by 8 bases; junction bases not matched to a gene: 14. The CDR3: CASSLDTGTGGAAGGYTF. The CDR3 DNA reads TGCGCCAGCAGCTTGGACACCGGGACAGGGGGCGCTGCTGGGGGCTACACCTTC. The whole variable domain, remainder taken from reference TRBV5-1 and TRBJ1-2, is KAGVTQTPRYLIKTRGQQVTLSCSPISGHRSVSWYQQTPGQGLQFLFEYFSETQRNKGNFPGRFSGRQFSNSRSEMNVSTLELGDSALYLCASSLDTGTGGAAGGYTFGSGTRLTVV.

Written as DNA, the CDR3 is TGTGCCAGCAGCTTCGGCGGGGGAAACACCGGGGAGCTGTTTTTT. This gives the protein CASSFGGGNTGELFF. The genes are TRBV5-6 and TRBJ2-2; the match to TRBD2 covers 7 bases. The CDR3 length is 15 residues. Germline CDR1 and CDR2: SGHDT and YYEEEE. Trimming removed 2 bases from V and 2 bases from J; junction bases left unmatched: 3.

This clone was observed once. The J gene is TRBJ2-7, the V gene TRBV21-1; the table names TRBD1, a call not compared with the DNA. TRBV21-1 is a documented pseudogene. The CDR3 is 18 residues long. CDR3 coding DNA: TGTGCCAGCAGCGGCCGGCAGGGAAGACCTTCTAGCTCCTACGAGCAGTACTTC. The encoded protein is CASSGRQGRPSSSYEQYF.

The sample holds a few counts of this clone. The chain carries TRBV4-1 and TRBJ1-3, with D perhaps TRBD1 (6 bases). Germline V CDR1 and CDR2: MGHRA, YSYEKL. This CDR3 region has 14 residues. Trimming shortened V by 1 base and J by 3 bases, and 7 bases separated the two germline ends. CDR3 nucleotide sequence: TGCGCCAGCAGCCAAGGACAGGTTGGAAACACCATATATTTT. It yields the protein CASSQGQVGNTIYF.

The chain links TRBV5-6 to TRBJ2-5; no clear D gene. Trimming shortened V by 3 bases and J by 1 base, and 10 bases separated the two germline ends. CDR3 length: 14 amino acids. In germline, CDR1 is SGHDT, CDR2 YYEEEE. The CDR3 protein is CASSYGLLQETQYF. DNA for the CDR3: TGTGCCAGCAGCTATGGCTTACTCCAAGAGACCCAGTACTTC.

The chain carries TRBV15 and TRBJ2-3, with a tentative D call TRBD2 (5 bases). V was trimmed by 0 bases and J by 2 bases, leaving 12 bases between them. Per germline, CDR1 LNHNV and CDR2 YYDKDF (reference sequence). This CDR3 comprises 16 residues. The CDR3 DNA reads as TGTGCCACCAGCAGAGAGGCTAGCTTAAACACAGATACGCAGTATTTT. This translates into CATSREASLNTDTQYF. Drawing the rest from reference TRBV15 and TRBJ2-3, the complete variable domain is DAMVIQNPRYQVTQFGKPVTLSCSQTLNHNVMYWYQQKSSQAPKLLFHYYDKDFNNEADTPDNFQSRRPNTSFCFLDIRSPGLGDTAMYLCATSREASLNTDTQYFGPGTRLTVL.

The chain couples TRBV6-1 to TRBJ2-2; D may be TRBD1 (5 bases). The V and J ends lost 2 bases and 5 bases respectively, with 12 bases between them. CDR1 is MNHNS, CDR2 SASEGT, per germline. This CDR3 has 15 amino acids. CDR3 region: CASSEQGVGTGELFF. The DNA for the CDR3 is TGTGCCAGCAGTGAACAGGGCGTCGGGACCGGGGAGCTGTTTTTT.

The chain employs TRBV2 and TRBJ2-1; D remains unclear. The CDR3 has 11 amino acids. Germline V gives CDR1 SNHLY, CDR2 FYNNEI. The germline V and J ends were trimmed by 5 bases and 9 bases, with 8 bases remaining between them. As DNA, the CDR3 is TGTGCCAGCAGTTCAGGCCGTGAGCAGTTCTTC. Translated, it gives CASSSGREQFF.

The V call is TRBV29-1, the J call TRBJ1-1; 10 nucleotides agree with TRBD1. The germline V gene has CDR1 SQVTM and CDR2 ANQGSEA. J gave up 5 bases and V 6 bases, and 9 bases lay outside the gene matches. The CDR3 spans 14 residues. The chain's CDR3 is CSVARDRGRTEAFF. The CDR3 nucleotides read TGCAGCGTCGCCCGGGACAGGGGAAGGACTGAAGCTTTCTTT.

CDR3 region: CASSEATLLVYGYTF. The CDR3 nucleotides are TGTGCCAGCAGTGAAGCGACCTTACTAGTCTATGGCTACACCTTC. The chain links TRBV6-1 to TRBJ1-2; D gene unclear. This CDR3 has 15 amino acids. Trimming stripped 0 bases from V and 4 bases from J, with 12 bases between. The germline V gene encodes CDR1 MNHNS and CDR2 SASEGT.

The rearrangement joins TRBV5-5 to TRBJ2-7; perhaps TRBD2 as D (6 bases). The CDR3 length is 14 residues. The V end was cut by 0 bases, the J end by 2 bases, with 9 bases between. Germline V gene lookup returns CDR1 SGHKS and CDR2 YYEKEE (reference sequence). In DNA form, the CDR3 reads TGTGCCAGCAGCTTGGCGGGAGACCCCTACGAGCAGTACTTC. This translates into CASSLAGDPYEQYF.

The chain joins TRBV6-1 to TRBJ2-7; 7 bases fit TRBD1. The CDR3 runs to 15 residues. V was clipped by 1 base and J by 4 bases; unmatched bases: 7. CDR1 MNHNS and CDR2 SASEGT come from the germline V gene. The DNA for the CDR3 is TGTGCCAGCAGTGAAGAAGTAGGGGGCCCTTACGAGCAGTACTTC. Translating gives CASSEEVGGPYEQYF.

The rearrangement joins TRBV27 to TRBJ1-6; maybe TRBD1 (6 bases). CDR3 length: 19 amino acids. Trimming left V 1 base short and J 5 bases short, with 21 bases between. Germline V gives CDR1 MNHEY, CDR2 SMNVEV (reference sequence). This chain's CDR3 is CASSLFRDTDLSHNSPLHF. In DNA, the CDR3 is TGTGCCAGCAGTTTATTCCGGGACACCGACCTATCCCATAATTCACCCCTCCACTTT.

The chain has TRBV30 and TRBJ1-5; perhaps TRBD1 as D (5 bases). Germline V gives CDR1 GTSNPN, CDR2 SVGIG (reference sequence). The CDR3 covers 14 residues. Trimming left V 1 base short and J 2 bases short, with 9 bases between. This CDR3 is CAWSEVRGNQPQHF. The CDR3 DNA follows: TGTGCCTGGAGTGAGGTCAGGGGCAATCAGCCCCAGCATTTT.

The genes are TRBV6-5 and TRBJ1-5, with D perhaps TRBD1 (5 bases). V dropped 6 bases and J dropped 5 bases, with 11 bases sitting between them. The CDR3 consists of 13 residues. Germline CDR1 reads MNHEY; CDR2 reads SVGAGI. For the CDR3, the DNA is TGTGCCAGCAGAAGGGGTCCCGATCAGCCCCAGCATTTT. It codes for CASRRGPDQPQHF.

Written as DNA, the CDR3 is TGTGCCAGCTCACCACAGGGGGATGTCAATCAGCCCCAGCATTTT. It encodes CASSPQGDVNQPQHF. The J gene is TRBJ1-5, the V gene TRBV18; a weak D match, TRBD1 (6 bases). CDR1 is KGHSH, CDR2 LQKENI, per germline. The CDR3 covers 15 residues. V was shortened by 1 base and J by 3 bases, with 10 bases between the two germline ends.

V is TRBV7-9 and J is TRBJ1-2; 7 bases map to TRBD1. Trimming took 1 base from V and 1 from J; bases not matched to a gene: 9. CDR3 length: 17 residues. Germline loops: CDR1 SEHNR, CDR2 FQNEAQ (reference sequence). CDR3 amino acids: CASSLGLRTGDNYGYTF. The CDR3 DNA reads TGTGCCAGCAGCTTAGGCCTCCGCACAGGGGATAACTATGGCTACACCTTC.